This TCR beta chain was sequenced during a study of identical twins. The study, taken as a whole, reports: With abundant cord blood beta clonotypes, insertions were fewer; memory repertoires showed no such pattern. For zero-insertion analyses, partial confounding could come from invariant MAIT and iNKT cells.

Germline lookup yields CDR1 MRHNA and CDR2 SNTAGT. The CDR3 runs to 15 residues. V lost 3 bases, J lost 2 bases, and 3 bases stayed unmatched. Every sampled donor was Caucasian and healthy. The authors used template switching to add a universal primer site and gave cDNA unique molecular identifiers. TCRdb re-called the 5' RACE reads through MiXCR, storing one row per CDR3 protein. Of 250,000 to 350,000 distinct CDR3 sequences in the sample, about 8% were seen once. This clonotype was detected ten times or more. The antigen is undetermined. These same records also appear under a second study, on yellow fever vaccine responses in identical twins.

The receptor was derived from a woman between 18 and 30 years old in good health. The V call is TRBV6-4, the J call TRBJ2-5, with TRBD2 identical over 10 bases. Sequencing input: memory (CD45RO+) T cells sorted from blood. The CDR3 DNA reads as TGTGCCAGCAGTGAACTAGCGGGGTCACAAGAGACCCAGTACTTC. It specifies CASSELAGSQETQYF.